These 6 T cell receptor beta chains were all obtained from the same sample, sequenced in a study of Graves' ophthalmopathy and Graves' hyperthyroidism. Amplification targeted the TCR beta CDR3 regions, with RNA transcripts as the source material. Second-round multiplex PCR came after a first-round RT-PCR that employed HTBI primers. MiXCR, applied by TCRdb to the multiplex PCR reads, yields one record per CDR3 protein. The table lists roughly 1.1 million distinct CDR3 sequences, 36% of them singletons. The material sequenced was peripheral blood or thyroid tissue (not recorded which). The receptors originated from an adult man with Graves' hyperthyroidism.

In the case of this clonotype: This sequence may be a read error, since a much larger clone differs from it by one base. This chain connects TRBV6-4 to TRBJ2-2, with D possibly being TRBD2 (6 bases). Per the germline V gene, CDR1 is MRHNA and CDR2 is SNTAGT. This CDR3 has 13 residues. Trimming pared 5 bases from V and 9 bases from J, leaving 13 bases between. The chain's CDR3 is CASSPTEGWELFF. The CDR3 DNA follows: TGTGCCAGCAGTCCAACGGAGGGATGGGAGCTGTTTTTT.

J is TRBJ1-2 and V is TRBV30, with 7 bases fitting TRBD1. Looked up from germline, CDR1 is GTSNPN and CDR2 is SVGIG (reference sequence). Unmatched junction bases numbered 13, after V lost 0 bases and J lost 0 bases. This CDR3 region has 18 residues. The CDR3, as DNA: TGTGCCTGGAGTGTATGGACAGGAGTTTCTACTTCTAACTATGGCTACACCTTC. It translates to CAWSVWTGVSTSNYGYTF. The full variable domain, with the rest looked up from reference TRBV30 and TRBJ1-2, is SQTIHQWPATLVQPVGSPLSLECTVEGTSNPNLYWYRQAAGRGLQLLFYSVGIGQISSEVPQNLSASRPQDRQFILSSKKLLLSDSGFYLCAWSVWTGVSTSNYGYTFGSGTRLTVV.

Many counts were recorded for this clonotype. The chain employs TRBV10-3 and TRBJ1-1; no clear D gene. Deletions cut 9 bases from V and 1 base from J, with 15 bases between. The CDR3 spans 14 residues. Germline lookup yields CDR1 ENHRY and CDR2 SYGVKD. The CDR3 reads CAITSQVGNTEAFF. The DNA for the CDR3 is TGTGCCATTACCAGTCAGGTGGGGAACACTGAAGCTTTCTTT.

CDR3 DNA: TGTGCCAGCACCCGGAGAGATCAAGAGACCCAGTACTTC. Translated, it gives CASTRRDQETQYF. The chain combines TRBV25-1 with TRBJ2-5; D not certain. This CDR3 spans 13 amino acids. The germline V gene has CDR1 MGHDK and CDR2 SYGVNS. V shed 7 bases and J shed 2 bases, with 11 bases lying between them.

This clonotype was seen at least ten times. The chain combines TRBV20-1 with TRBJ1-2, with a weak D call TRBD1 (5 bases). From germline, CDR1 is DFQATT and CDR2 SNEGSKA (reference sequence). The CDR3 is made up of 13 amino acids. Trimming took 0 bases from V and 3 from J, leaving 8 bases between them. CDR3 sequence: CSARDLGDYGYTF. The DNA for the CDR3 is TGCAGTGCTAGAGATTTAGGGGACTATGGCTACACCTTC.

CDR3 protein: CASSQQGWYGYTF. As DNA, the CDR3 is TGTGCCAGCAGCCAACAGGGTTGGTATGGCTACACCTTC. The rearrangement links TRBV27 to TRBJ1-2; D may be TRBD1 (6 bases). This CDR3 has 13 residues. V lost 6 bases and J 5 bases, leaving 13 bases between the germline ends. Per the germline V gene, CDR1 is MNHEY and CDR2 is SMNVEV (reference sequence).